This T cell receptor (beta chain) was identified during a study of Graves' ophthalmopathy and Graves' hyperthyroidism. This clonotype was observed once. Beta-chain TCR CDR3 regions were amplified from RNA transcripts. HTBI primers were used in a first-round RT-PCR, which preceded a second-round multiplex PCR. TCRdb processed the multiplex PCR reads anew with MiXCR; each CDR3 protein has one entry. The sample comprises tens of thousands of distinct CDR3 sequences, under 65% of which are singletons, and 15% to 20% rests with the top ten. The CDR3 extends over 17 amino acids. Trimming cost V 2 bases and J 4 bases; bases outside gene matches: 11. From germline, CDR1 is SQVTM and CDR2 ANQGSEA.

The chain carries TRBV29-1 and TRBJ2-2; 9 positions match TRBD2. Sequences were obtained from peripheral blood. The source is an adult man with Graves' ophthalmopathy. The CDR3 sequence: CSVERWREGSVTGELFF. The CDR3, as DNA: TGCAGCGTTGAACGGTGGCGGGAGGGGTCGGTCACCGGGGAGCTGTTTTTT.